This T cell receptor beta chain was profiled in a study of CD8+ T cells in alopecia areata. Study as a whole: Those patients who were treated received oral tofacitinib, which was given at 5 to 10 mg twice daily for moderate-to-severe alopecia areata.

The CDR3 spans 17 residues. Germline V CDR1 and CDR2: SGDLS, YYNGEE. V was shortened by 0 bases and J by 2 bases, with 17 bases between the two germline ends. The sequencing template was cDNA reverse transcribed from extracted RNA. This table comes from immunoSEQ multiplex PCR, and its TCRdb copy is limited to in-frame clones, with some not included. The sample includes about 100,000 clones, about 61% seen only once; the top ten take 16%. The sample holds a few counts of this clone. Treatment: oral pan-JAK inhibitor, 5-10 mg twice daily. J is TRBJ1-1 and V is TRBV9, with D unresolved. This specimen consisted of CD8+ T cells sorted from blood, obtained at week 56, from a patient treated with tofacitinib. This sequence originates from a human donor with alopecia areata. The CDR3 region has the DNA TGTGCCAGCAGCGTAGAAGACACTCCCCAGTCAAACACTGAAGCTTTCTTT. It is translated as CASSVEDTPQSNTEAFF.